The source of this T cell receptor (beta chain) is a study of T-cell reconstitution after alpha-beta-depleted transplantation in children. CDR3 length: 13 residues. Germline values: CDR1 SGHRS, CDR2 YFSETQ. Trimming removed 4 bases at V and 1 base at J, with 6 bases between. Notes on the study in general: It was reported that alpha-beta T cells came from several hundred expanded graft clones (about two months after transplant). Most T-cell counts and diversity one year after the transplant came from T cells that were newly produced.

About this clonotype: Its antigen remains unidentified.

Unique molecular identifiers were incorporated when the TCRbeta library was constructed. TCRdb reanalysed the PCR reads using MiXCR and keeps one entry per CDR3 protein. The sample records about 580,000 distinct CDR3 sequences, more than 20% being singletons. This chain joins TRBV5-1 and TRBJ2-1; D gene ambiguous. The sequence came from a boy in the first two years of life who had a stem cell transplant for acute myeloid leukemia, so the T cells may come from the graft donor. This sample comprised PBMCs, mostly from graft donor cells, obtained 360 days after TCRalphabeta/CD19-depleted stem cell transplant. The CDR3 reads CASSARSYNEQFF. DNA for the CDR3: TGCGCCAGCAGCGCTAGATCCTACAATGAGCAGTTCTTC.